Shown below are 19 T cell receptor beta chains from a single sample sequenced in a study of T cell responses to AZD1222 COVID-19 vaccine. Data came from immunoSEQ multiplex PCR; TCRdb stores just in-frame clones and leaves some out. The sample lists tens of thousands of clones, about 81% occurring once. The source material was peripheral blood, sampled 28 days after the second AZD1222 dose. These receptors were collected from an adult who received the AZD1222 COVID-19 vaccine.

The chain is built from TRBV2 and TRBJ2-3; 8 bases align to TRBD1. CDR3 length: 15 amino acids. Germline V CDR1 and CDR2: SNHLY, FYNNEI. V shed 6 bases, J shed 1 base, and the junction held 6 bases outside the gene matches. The CDR3 DNA sequence: TGTGCCAGCAGGCAGACAGGGGTTGGCACAGATACGCAGTATTTT. This encodes CASRQTGVGTDTQYF. The complete variable domain, with remaining parts taken from reference TRBV2 and TRBJ2-3, reads EPEVTQTPSHQVTQMGQEVILRCVPISNHLYFYWYRQILGQKVEFLVSFYNNEISEKSEIFDDQFSVERPDGSNFTLKIRSTKLEDSAMYFCASRQTGVGTDTQYFGPGTRLTVL.

The chain uses TRBV20-1 and TRBJ1-3; D unclear. Germline lookup yields CDR1 DFQATT and CDR2 SNEGSKA (reference sequence). The CDR3 has 12 amino acids. V was pared by 3 bases and J by 4 bases, with 7 bases between. The CDR3 region is CSASDRGNTIYF. CDR3 bases: TGCAGTGCTAGTGATCGCGGAAACACCATATATTTT.

This clone was seen a handful of times. The V call is TRBV29-1, the J call TRBJ1-1; 8 bases agree with TRBD1. Germline loops: CDR1 SQVTM, CDR2 ANQGSEA. The CDR3 is 13 amino acids. Germline trimming cut 5 bases from V and 5 bases from J; bases unmatched to any gene: 7. The CDR3, as DNA: TGCAGCGTTCGCCCAGGGGGCAGGACTGAAGCTTTCTTT. Amino acids: CSVRPGGRTEAFF.

The chain joins TRBV19 to TRBJ2-2, with D tentatively TRBD1 (6 bases). Between the trimmed V and J ends, which lost 3 bases and 0 bases, there was a span of 8 bases. The CDR3 runs to 15 residues. The germline CDR1 and CDR2 sequences are LNHDA and SQIVND (reference sequence). Here the CDR3 reads CASSIGQTNTGELFF. In DNA form, the CDR3 reads TGTGCCAGTAGTATTGGACAGACGAACACCGGGGAGCTGTTTTTT.

This chain connects TRBV29-1 to TRBJ2-2; D may match TRBD1 or TRBD2 (5 bases each). Germline V CDR1 and CDR2: SQVTM, ANQGSEA. This CDR3 is 16 amino acids long. V shed 4 bases and J shed 1 base, with 16 bases lying between them. The CDR3 loop reads CSVGGVRGRNTGELFF. The CDR3 nucleotides are TGCAGCGTTGGAGGGGTAAGGGGCAGGAACACCGGGGAGCTGTTTTTT.

The chain carries TRBV29-1 and TRBJ2-7; 10 nucleotides agree with TRBD2. Germline assignment: CDR1 SQVTM and CDR2 ANQGSEA. The ends lost 7 bases at V and 5 bases at J; junction bases unmatched: 8. This CDR3 is built from 13 residues. The CDR3 loop reads CSALAGEAHEQYF. The CDR3 DNA sequence: TGCAGCGCCCTAGCGGGAGAGGCCCACGAGCAGTACTTC.

This clone has only one observation. V is TRBV9 and J is TRBJ1-6; 7 nucleotides match TRBD1. The CDR3 consists of 14 residues. V dropped 0 bases and J dropped 6; count of bases not matched to a gene: 0. CDR1 and CDR2 (germline): SGDLS, YYNGEE. CDR3 region: CASSVGQGNSPLHF. The CDR3 region has the DNA TGTGCCAGCAGCGTAGGACAGGGTAATTCACCCCTCCACTTT.

The rearrangement links TRBV5-1 to TRBJ2-1; 7 positions match TRBD1. This CDR3 contains 15 residues. With 4 bases clipped from V and 0 bases from J, the junction kept 4 bases outside the gene matches. Germline CDR1 and CDR2: SGHRS and YFSETQ. CDR3 nucleotide sequence: TGCGCCAGCAGCACAACAGGGGACTCCTACAATGAGCAGTTCTTC. Its translation is CASSTTGDSYNEQFF.

The chain recombines TRBV19 with TRBJ1-5, with TRBD1 matching 11 bases. The V and J ends lost 6 bases and 4 bases, in that order; junction bases with no gene match: 5. Germline CDR1 reads LNHDA; CDR2 reads SQIVND (reference sequence). The CDR3 is 15 amino acids. CDR3 nucleotide sequence: TGTGCCAGTAGCTCCGGGACAGGGGGTAATCAGCCCCAGCATTTT. Protein: CASSSGTGGNQPQHF.

The chain has TRBV7-9 and TRBJ2-5; D unresolved. The CDR3 extends over 16 amino acids. The germline V and J ends were trimmed by 3 bases and 1 base, with 15 bases remaining between them. Germline V gene sequence: CDR1 SEHNR, CDR2 FQNEAQ (reference sequence). As DNA, the CDR3 is TGTGCCAGCAGCTTCGGGCAGACCTCGTTCCAAGAGACCCAGTACTTC. This encodes CASSFGQTSFQETQYF.

This clone turned up a few times. The chain carries TRBV5-5 and TRBJ1-5; 10 nucleotides line up with TRBD1. Trimming at V came to 5 bases and at J to 2 bases, leaving 10 bases not matched to a gene. This CDR3 is 17 amino acids long. Germline CDR1 and CDR2: SGHKS and YYEKEE (reference sequence). This chain's CDR3 is CASSWGQGISGNQPQHF. CDR3 in DNA: TGTGCCAGCAGTTGGGGACAGGGGATTTCGGGCAATCAGCCCCAGCATTTT.

The chain combines TRBV5-4 with TRBJ2-1; D ambiguous. Trimming removed 0 bases from V and 0 bases from J, with 13 bases in between. CDR3 length: 17 residues. Germline CDR1 and CDR2: SGHNT and YYREEE (reference sequence). CDR3 protein: CASSLGIRTISYNEQFF. CDR3 in DNA: TGTGCCAGCAGCTTGGGGATTAGGACGATCTCCTACAATGAGCAGTTCTTC.

The gene calls are TRBV3-1 (or the pseudogene TRBV3-2) and TRBJ2-5; D is unclear. The V gene lost 0 bases and the J gene lost 5 bases, with 13 bases spanning the gap. CDR3 length equals 15 residues. Germline V gene lookup returns CDR1 LGHDT and CDR2 YNNKEL (reference sequence). The CDR3 here is CASSQDRQSRETQYF. The CDR3 region has the DNA TGTGCCAGCAGCCAAGATCGGCAGTCGAGGGAGACCCAGTACTTC.

This clone was found a few times. The J gene is TRBJ1-4, the V gene TRBV5-1, with TRBD1 matching 7 bases. The CDR3 length is 14 residues. J lost 4 bases, V lost 4 bases, and 4 bases had no gene match. Per the germline V gene, CDR1 is SGHRS and CDR2 is YFSETQ. The CDR3 nucleotides are TGCGCCAGCAGCCGGGACAGCCTTAATGAAAAACTGTTTTTT. This translates into CASSRDSLNEKLFF.

In this sample, this clone turned up a few times. This sequence joins TRBV5-1 and TRBJ1-5, with D possibly being TRBD1 (5 bases). This CDR3 spans 15 amino acids. Trimming removed 0 bases at V and 4 bases at J, with 11 bases between. The germline CDR1 and CDR2 sequences are SGHRS and YFSETQ. The CDR3 is CASSLDGGRNQPQHF. Here the CDR3 DNA reads TGCGCCAGCAGCTTGGATGGGGGGAGGAATCAGCCCCAGCATTTT.

V and J are TRBV19 and TRBJ1-2; 8 bases match TRBD1. V lost 5 bases and J lost 4; bases outside the gene matches: 6. The CDR3 has 14 amino acids. CDR1 is LNHDA, CDR2 SQIVND, per germline (reference sequence). As DNA, the CDR3 is TGTGCCAGTAGTGTGGACAGGGACGGCTATGGCTACACCTTC. It yields the protein CASSVDRDGYGYTF.

This chain connects TRBV7-2 to TRBJ2-7, with D maybe TRBD2 (5 bases). Trimming stripped 4 bases from V and 7 bases from J, with 23 bases between. Germline-derived CDR1 and CDR2 are SGHTA and FQGNSA. CDR3 length: 16 residues. CDR3 coding DNA: TGTGCCAGCAGCTCGAATACCGGACTCGCAGTTGGGGAGCAGTACTTC. The encoded protein is CASSSNTGLAVGEQYF.

The gene calls are TRBV7-2 and TRBJ2-1; 10 positions agree with TRBD2. This CDR3 has 13 residues. V was pared by 6 bases and J by 9 bases, with 5 bases of the junction left unmatched. The germline V gene encodes CDR1 SGHTA and CDR2 FQGNSA. Here the CDR3 DNA reads TGTGCCAGCAGGGGGACTAGCGTACTTGAGCAGTTCTTC. This sequence encodes CASRGTSVLEQFF. Full variable domain (rest looked up from reference TRBV7-2 and TRBJ2-1): GAGVSQSPSNKVTEKGKDVELRCDPISGHTALYWYRQSLGQGLEFLIYFQGNSAPDKSGLPSDRFSAERTGGSVSTLTIQRTQQEDSAVYLCASRGTSVLEQFFGPGTRLTVL.

V is TRBV2 and J is TRBJ2-2, with 12 bases matching TRBD1. The CDR3 runs 17 residues. The V gene's germline CDR1 is SNHLY and CDR2 FYNNEI. The J segment lost 2 bases and the V segment lost 6 bases, leaving 7 bases of the junction unmatched. DNA for the CDR3: TGTGCCAGCAGAGGGACAGGGGGCCTTATCAACACCGGGGAGCTGTTTTTT. Protein sequence: CASRGTGGLINTGELFF.